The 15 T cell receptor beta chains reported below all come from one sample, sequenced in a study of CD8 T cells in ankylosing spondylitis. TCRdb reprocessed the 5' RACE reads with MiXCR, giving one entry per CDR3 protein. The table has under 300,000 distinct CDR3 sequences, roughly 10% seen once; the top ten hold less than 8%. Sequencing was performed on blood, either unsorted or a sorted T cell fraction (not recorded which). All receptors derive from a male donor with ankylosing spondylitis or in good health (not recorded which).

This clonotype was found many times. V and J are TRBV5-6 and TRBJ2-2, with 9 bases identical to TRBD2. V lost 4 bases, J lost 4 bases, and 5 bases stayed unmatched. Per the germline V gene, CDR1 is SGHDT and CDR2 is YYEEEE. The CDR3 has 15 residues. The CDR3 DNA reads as TGTGCCAGCAGCATAGCGGGAGTGGTCACCGGGGAGCTGTTTTTT. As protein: CASSIAGVVTGELFF.

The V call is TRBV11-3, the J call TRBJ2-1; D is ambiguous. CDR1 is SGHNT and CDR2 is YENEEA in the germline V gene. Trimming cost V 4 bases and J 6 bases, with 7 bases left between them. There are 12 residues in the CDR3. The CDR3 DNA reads TGTGCCAGCAGCTCCATAGCCAATGAGCAGTTCTTC. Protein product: CASSSIANEQFF. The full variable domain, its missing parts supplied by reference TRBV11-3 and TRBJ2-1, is EAGVVQSPRYKIIEKKQPVAFWCNPISGHNTLYWYLQNLGQGPELLIRYENEEAVDDSQLPKDRFSAERLKGVDSTLKIQPAELGDSAVYLCASSSIANEQFFGPGTRLTVL.

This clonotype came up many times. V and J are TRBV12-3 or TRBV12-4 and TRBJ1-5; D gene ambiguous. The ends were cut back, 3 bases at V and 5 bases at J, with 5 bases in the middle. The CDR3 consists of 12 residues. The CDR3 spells CASSFGDQPQHF. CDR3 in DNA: TGTGCCAGCAGTTTTGGGGATCAGCCCCAGCATTTT.

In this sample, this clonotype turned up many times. CDR3 nucleotides: TGTGCCAGCAGCTTCGAATCCATGAACACTGAAGCTTTCTTT. The encoded protein is CASSFESMNTEAFF. V is TRBV11-1 and J is TRBJ1-1; D uncertain. The V gene's germline CDR1 is SGHAT and CDR2 FQDESV (reference sequence). The germline V and J ends were trimmed by 3 bases and 0 bases, with 8 bases remaining between them. This CDR3 spans 14 amino acids.

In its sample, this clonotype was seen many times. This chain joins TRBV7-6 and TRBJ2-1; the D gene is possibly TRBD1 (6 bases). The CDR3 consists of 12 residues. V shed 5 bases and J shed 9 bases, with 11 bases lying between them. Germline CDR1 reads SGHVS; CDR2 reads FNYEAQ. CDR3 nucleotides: TGTGCCAGCAGCCTGACAGGTAGTGAGCAGTTCTTC. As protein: CASSLTGSEQFF.

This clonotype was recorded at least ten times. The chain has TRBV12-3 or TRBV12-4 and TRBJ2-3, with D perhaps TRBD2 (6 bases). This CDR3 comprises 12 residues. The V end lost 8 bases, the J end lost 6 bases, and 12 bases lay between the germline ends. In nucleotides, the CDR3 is TGTGCCAGCCGACCGGGAGTGGATACGCAGTATTTT. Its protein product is CASRPGVDTQYF.

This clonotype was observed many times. The CDR3 loop is CASSQDLAGGTDTQYF. The CDR3 DNA reads as TGTGCCAGCAGCCAAGACCTAGCGGGAGGCACAGATACGCAGTATTTT. The rearrangement links TRBV4-2 to TRBJ2-3, with 10 nucleotides matching TRBD2. V lost 0 bases and J lost 1; bases outside the gene matches: 1. This CDR3 is built from 16 residues. Germline V lookup: CDR1 LGHNA, CDR2 YNFKEQ.

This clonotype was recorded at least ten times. DNA for the CDR3: TGCAGTGCCCCGCCCCGTTCCAACTACAATGAGCAGTTCTTC. Its translation is CSAPPRSNYNEQFF. The V gene is TRBV20-1, the J gene TRBJ2-1, with no clear D. CDR1 and CDR2 from the germline V gene are DFQATT and SNEGSKA (reference sequence). V shed 6 bases and J shed 3 bases, with 15 bases lying between them. The CDR3 runs to 14 residues.

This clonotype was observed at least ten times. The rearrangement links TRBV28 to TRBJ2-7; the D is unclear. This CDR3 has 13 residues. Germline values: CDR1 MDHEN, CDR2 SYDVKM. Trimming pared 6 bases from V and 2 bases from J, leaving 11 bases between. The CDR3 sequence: CASRGEGTYEQYF. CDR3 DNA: TGTGCCAGCAGGGGCGAAGGGACCTACGAGCAGTACTTC.

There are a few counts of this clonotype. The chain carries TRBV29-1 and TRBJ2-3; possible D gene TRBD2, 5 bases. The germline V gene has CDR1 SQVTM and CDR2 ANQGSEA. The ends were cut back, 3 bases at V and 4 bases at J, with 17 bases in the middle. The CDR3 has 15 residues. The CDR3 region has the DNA TGCAGCGTTGAGGGAGACTCCCAAGGCGCAGATACGCAGTATTTT. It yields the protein CSVEGDSQGADTQYF.

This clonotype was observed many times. The CDR3 DNA is TGCAGTGCTAGAGCGATAGATGAAGCCTGGAATGAGCAGTTCTTC. The encoded protein is CSARAIDEAWNEQFF. V and J are TRBV20-1 and TRBJ2-1; D call uncertain. This CDR3 is built from 15 residues. CDR1 is DFQATT and CDR2 is SNEGSKA in the germline V gene (reference sequence). V lost 1 base and J 7 bases, leaving 17 bases between the germline ends.

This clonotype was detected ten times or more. CDR3 loop: CASSLVTGGTYNEQFF. In DNA form, the CDR3 reads TGTGCCAGCAGCTTAGTGACGGGGGGGACCTACAATGAGCAGTTCTTC. J is TRBJ2-1 and V is TRBV7-7; 8 bases are shared with TRBD2. The CDR3 has 16 amino acids. Trimming at V came to 1 base and at J to 2 bases, leaving 4 bases not matched to a gene. Per the germline V gene, CDR1 is SSHAT and CDR2 is FNYEAQ (reference sequence).

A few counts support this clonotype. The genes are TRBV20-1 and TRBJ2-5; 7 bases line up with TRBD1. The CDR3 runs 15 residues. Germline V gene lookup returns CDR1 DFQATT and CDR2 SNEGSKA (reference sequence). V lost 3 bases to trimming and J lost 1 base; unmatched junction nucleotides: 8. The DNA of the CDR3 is TGCAGTGCTAGCCCCAGACAGGGTTTCCAAGAGACCCAGTACTTC. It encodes CSASPRQGFQETQYF.

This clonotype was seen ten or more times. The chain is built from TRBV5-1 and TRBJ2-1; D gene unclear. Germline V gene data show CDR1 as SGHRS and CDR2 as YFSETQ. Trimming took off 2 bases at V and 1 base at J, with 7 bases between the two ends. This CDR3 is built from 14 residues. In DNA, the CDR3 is TGCGCCAGCAGCTTCTACGGATCCTACAATGAGCAGTTCTTC. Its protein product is CASSFYGSYNEQFF. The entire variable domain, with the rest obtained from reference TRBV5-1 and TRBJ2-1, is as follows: KAGVTQTPRYLIKTRGQQVTLSCSPISGHRSVSWYQQTPGQGLQFLFEYFSETQRNKGNFPGRFSGRQFSNSRSEMNVSTLELGDSALYLCASSFYGSYNEQFFGPGTRLTVL.

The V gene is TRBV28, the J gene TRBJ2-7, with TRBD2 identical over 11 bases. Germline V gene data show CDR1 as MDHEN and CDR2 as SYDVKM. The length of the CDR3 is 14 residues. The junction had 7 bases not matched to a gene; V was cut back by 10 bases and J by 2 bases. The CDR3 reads CATTTSGRAYEQYF. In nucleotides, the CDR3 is TGTGCCACAACTACTAGCGGGAGAGCCTACGAGCAGTACTTC.